The clone carrying this T cell receptor beta chain was counted only a few times. Its matching antigen is unknown. This sample is part of a study of T cell responses to AZD1222 COVID-19 vaccine. Sequenced by immunoSEQ multiplex PCR; TCRdb stores in-frame clones only, minus some. Of some 96,000 clones listed, 88% are singletons. Study-wide results and caveats: Baseline testing showed seropositivity in only a handful of AZD1222 recipients.

Germline V gene data show CDR1 as SGHDT and CDR2 as YYEEEE. The trim removed 6 bases at V and 3 bases at J, leaving 12 bases unmatched. The length of the CDR3 is 15 residues. The V and J genes are TRBV5-6 and TRBJ2-7; 7 positions agree with TRBD1. This sequence originates from an adult in good health. Sequenced here: peripheral blood, sampled on day 0 of AZD1222 vaccination. This CDR3 reads CASKLGQGVGYEQYF. CDR3 DNA: TGTGCCAGCAAACTGGGGCAGGGGGTTGGCTACGAGCAGTACTTC. The full variable domain, completed using reference TRBV5-6 and TRBJ2-7, is DAGVTQSPTHLIKTRGQQVTLRCSPKSGHDTVSWYQQALGQGPQFIFQYYEEEERQRGNFPDRFSGHQFPNYSSELNVNALLLGDSALYLCASKLGQGVGYEQYFGPGTRLTVT.